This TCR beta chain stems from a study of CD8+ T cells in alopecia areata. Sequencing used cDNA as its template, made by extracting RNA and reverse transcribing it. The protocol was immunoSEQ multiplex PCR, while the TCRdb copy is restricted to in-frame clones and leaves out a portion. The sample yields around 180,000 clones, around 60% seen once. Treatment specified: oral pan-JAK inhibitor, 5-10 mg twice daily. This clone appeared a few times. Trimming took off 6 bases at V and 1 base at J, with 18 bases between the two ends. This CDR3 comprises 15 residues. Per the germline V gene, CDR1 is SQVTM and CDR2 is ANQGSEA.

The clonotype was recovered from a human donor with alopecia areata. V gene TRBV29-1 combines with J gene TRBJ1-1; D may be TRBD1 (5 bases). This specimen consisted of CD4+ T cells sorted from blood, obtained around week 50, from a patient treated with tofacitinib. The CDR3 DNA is TGCAGCGTCACGGACCGCGGAACAGGGAACACTGAAGCTTTCTTT. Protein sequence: CSVTDRGTGNTEAFF.